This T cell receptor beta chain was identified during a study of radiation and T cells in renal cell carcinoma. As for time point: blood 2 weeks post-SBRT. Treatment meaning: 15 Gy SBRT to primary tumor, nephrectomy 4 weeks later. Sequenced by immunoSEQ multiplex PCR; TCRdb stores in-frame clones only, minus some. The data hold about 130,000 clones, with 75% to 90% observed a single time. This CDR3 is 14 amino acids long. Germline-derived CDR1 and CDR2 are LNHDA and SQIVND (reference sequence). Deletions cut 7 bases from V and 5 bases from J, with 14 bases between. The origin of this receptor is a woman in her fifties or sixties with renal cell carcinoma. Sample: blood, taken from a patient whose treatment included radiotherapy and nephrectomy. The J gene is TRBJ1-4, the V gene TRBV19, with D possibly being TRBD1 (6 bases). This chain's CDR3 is CASTPGHGNEKLFF. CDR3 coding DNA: TGTGCCAGTACCCCGGGACACGGGAATGAAAAACTGTTTTTT.